This T cell receptor (beta chain) appears in the sequencing data of a study of neurological immune-mediated disorders. This CDR3 spans 12 amino acids. Germline-derived CDR1 and CDR2 are MNHNY and SVGAGI (reference sequence). V gave up 2 bases and J gave up 10 bases, with 11 bases separating them. Time point denoted: longitudinal time-point 1 (baseline). Whole-study results and caveats: Patients with HTLV-1-associated myelopathy showed the most TCR clonal expansion. Those with multiple sclerosis showed the least, falling below healthy controls. No sharing of CDR3 amino acid sequences was observed among expanded clones across subjects, suggesting private repertoires in all groups.

The sample holds many counts of this clonotype. The antigen is undetermined. The cDNA came from 5'RACE, which used 10-nucleotide random UMIs. One entry per CDR3 protein results from TCRdb running MiXCR on the 5' RACE reads. The repertoire includes tens of thousands of distinct CDR3 sequences, roughly a tenth of them detected once, and approximately 9.5% sits in the top ten. The receptor comes from a man aged 30 to 39 in good health. The rearrangement links TRBV6-6 to TRBJ1-2; the D is unclear. Material for sequencing was PBMCs. CDR3 nucleotides: TGTGCCAGCAGTTACGGAGGAAATGACTACACCTTC. It codes for CASSYGGNDYTF.